This TCR beta chain was observed in a study of metastatic and nonmetastatic thyroid tumors. Study-level points and caveats: Malignant tumors reportedly showed significantly higher TCR beta diversity than benign nodules in both blood and tumor.

This clone showed up many times. Its target is unknown. Original processing methods: Using the CDR3 differences seen across clinicopathological groups, the authors built a distant-metastasis classifier for papillary thyroid cancer, which was meant to discriminate distant-metastatic patients. TCRdb reprocessed the PCR reads using MiXCR. Here the V and J calls rest on TCRdb's processing, not on the authors' analysis. The table has tens of thousands of clones, approximately 15% seen once. Thyroid surgery was performed in patients who had received no treatment beforehand. The CDR3 consists of 12 residues. The V and J ends lost 1 base and 2 bases respectively, with 3 bases between them. Germline-derived CDR1 and CDR2 are SEHNR and FQNEAQ (reference sequence).

The chain couples TRBV7-9 to TRBJ2-7; no reliable D call. Specimen: blood. The source is a male donor with papillary thyroid cancer or a benign thyroid nodule (not recorded which). Some clones in this sample may be carry-over from other donors' samples. The chain's CDR3 is CASSLEAYEQYF. In DNA, the CDR3 is TGTGCCAGCAGCTTAGAGGCCTACGAGCAGTACTTC.